The rows below give T cell receptor beta chains drawn from one sample of a study of cytomegalovirus exposure and HLA in healthy donors. Clones were read by immunoSEQ multiplex PCR, and TCRdb kept only the in-frame ones, dropping some. The repertoire has roughly 250,000 clones, around 80% of them found once; the top ten carry roughly 0.31%. Source material: PBMCs. The receptors derive from a girl between 2 and 10 years old in good health and CMV-seronegative. Both conserved end residues are trimmed from each CDR3. The order of the fields is V gene, J gene, D gene, CDR3 protein. A D gene is named only where the DNA matches it firmly.

V gene: TRBV5-6; J gene: TRBJ1-1; D gene: TRBD1; CDR3 protein: ASSIGTGGNLNTEAF
V gene: TRBV28; J gene: TRBJ1-5; D gene: NA; CDR3 protein: ASSPQGVQH
V gene: TRBV9; J gene: TRBJ2-7; D gene: TRBD2; CDR3 protein: ASSVGSGTGYEQY
V gene: TRBV28; J gene: TRBJ1-2; D gene: TRBD1; CDR3 protein: ASSSPWARGEWYYGYT
V gene: TRBV13; J gene: TRBJ1-6; D gene: NA; CDR3 protein: ASSPDRTNSPLH
V gene: TRBV5-6; J gene: TRBJ1-2; D gene: TRBD1; CDR3 protein: ASRMTGGDYGYT
V gene: TRBV14; J gene: TRBJ1-6; D gene: NA; CDR3 protein: ASSYYNSPLH
V gene: TRBV19; J gene: TRBJ2-7; D gene: NA; CDR3 protein: ASRGGNPYEQY
V gene: TRBV4-1; J gene: TRBJ2-5; D gene: NA; CDR3 protein: ASSYRARKETQY
V gene: TRBV10-3; J gene: TRBJ2-2; D gene: NA; CDR3 protein: AIRQGGTGELF
V gene: TRBV5-5; J gene: TRBJ1-1; D gene: NA; CDR3 protein: ASSLFGNTEAF
V gene: TRBV5-4; J gene: TRBJ1-1; D gene: NA; CDR3 protein: ASSVEIMNTEAF
V gene: TRBV9; J gene: TRBJ2-2; D gene: TRBD2; CDR3 protein: ASSPGGKNTGELF
V gene: TRBV19; J gene: TRBJ2-2; D gene: TRBD1; CDR3 protein: ASSASQGEGELF
V gene: TRBV6-6; J gene: NA; D gene: NA; CDR3 protein: ASSYLAGYSYEQY
V gene: TRBV4-1; J gene: TRBJ1-1; D gene: TRBD1; CDR3 protein: ASSHSGQGSTEAF
V gene: TRBV5-1; J gene: TRBJ2-1; D gene: TRBD2; CDR3 protein: ASSATSSYNEQF
V gene: TRBV15; J gene: TRBJ1-2; D gene: NA; CDR3 protein: ATSRDREKNYGYT
V gene: TRBV30; J gene: TRBJ1-5; D gene: NA; CDR3 protein: AWNSGGASNQPQH
V gene: TRBV27; J gene: TRBJ1-1; D gene: TRBD1; CDR3 protein: ASSFGQGDGLFGAF
V gene: TRBV9; J gene: TRBJ2-2; D gene: TRBD2; CDR3 protein: ASSVAGGGGVNTGELF
V gene: TRBV6-5; J gene: TRBJ1-5; D gene: TRBD1; CDR3 protein: ASSYMDRGDQPQH
V gene: TRBV27; J gene: TRBJ2-2; D gene: TRBD1; CDR3 protein: ASSLGPGQGGFGELF
V gene: TRBV5-1; J gene: TRBJ2-7; D gene: TRBD2; CDR3 protein: ASSLLPSGYYEQY
V gene: TRBV5-5; J gene: TRBJ1-2; D gene: NA; CDR3 protein: ASSLADVVQGGYT
V gene: TRBV9; J gene: TRBJ2-3; D gene: NA; CDR3 protein: ASSATGTLSTDTQY
V gene: TRBV28; J gene: TRBJ1-1; D gene: TRBD1; CDR3 protein: ASNIGTGGTEAF
V gene: TRBV7-8; J gene: TRBJ1-5; D gene: NA; CDR3 protein: ASSLKHGGYSNQLQH
V gene: TRBV6-6; J gene: TRBJ1-4; D gene: NA; CDR3 protein: ASSYDSSNEKLF